Each of the 14 T cell receptor beta chains below was sequenced from the same sample in a study of cytomegalovirus exposure and HLA in healthy donors. Use of 60 Vbeta and 13 Jbeta primers characterized the PCR. The method was immunoSEQ multiplex PCR; TCRdb's version includes in-frame clones alone and lacks a portion of them. This sample has about 130,000 clones; about 84% occur once, and the top ten carry approximately 4%. The sequencing sample was made of PBMCs. These receptors were obtained from a man younger than 30 in good health and CMV-seropositive.

The rearrangement joins TRBV18 to TRBJ1-2, with 7 bases aligning to TRBD1. This CDR3 comprises 16 residues. The V gene end was trimmed by 2 bases and the J gene end by 0 bases; junction bases not matched to a gene: 6. From germline, CDR1 is KGHSH and CDR2 LQKENI. CDR3 sequence reads: CASSPTQGTSNYGYTF. CDR3 in DNA: TGTGCCAGCTCACCAACACAGGGGACTTCTAACTATGGCTACACCTTC.

The gene calls are TRBV2 and TRBJ2-5; D is perhaps TRBD1 (6 bases). CDR1 and CDR2 (germline): SNHLY, FYNNEI. This CDR3 has 15 residues. V lost 2 bases and J lost 4, with 14 bases in between. CDR3 nucleotide sequence: TGTGCCAGCAGTGAATCTCCAGGGGTATCAGAGACCCAGTACTTC. Translating it yields CASSESPGVSETQYF.

The gene calls are TRBV7-9 and TRBJ2-3; 10 bases are a match to TRBD2. V lost 5 bases, J lost 2 bases, and 4 bases stayed unmatched. Germline V CDR1 and CDR2: SEHNR, FQNEAQ (reference sequence). This CDR3 region has 15 residues. This chain's CDR3 is CASSIGLAVTDTQYF. The CDR3 DNA reads TGTGCCAGCAGCATCGGACTAGCGGTCACAGATACGCAGTATTTT.

The CDR3 is CASSQGQTNSPLHF. CDR3 DNA sequence: TGCGCCAGCAGCCAGGGACAAACCAATTCACCCCTCCACTTT. The chain employs TRBV4-1 and TRBJ1-6, with D maybe TRBD1 (6 bases). The CDR3 is 14 amino acids. In germline, CDR1 is MGHRA, CDR2 YSYEKL. Trimming left V 3 bases short and J 7 bases short, with 10 bases between.

The chain joins TRBV11-2 to TRBJ1-4; TRBD1 agrees at 8 bases. This CDR3 is 15 amino acids long. Per germline, CDR1 SGHAT and CDR2 FQNNGV. V shed 4 bases and J 5 bases; nucleotides not matched to a gene: 6. CDR3 sequence: CASSSSRGPNEKLFF. CDR3 coding DNA: TGTGCCAGCAGCTCCAGCAGGGGGCCAAATGAAAAACTGTTTTTT.

The V gene is TRBV7-2, the J gene TRBJ2-7, with 9 nucleotides matching TRBD2. The CDR3 length is 14 residues. CDR1 and CDR2 (germline): SGHTA, FQGNSA. J lost 0 bases, V lost 8 bases, and 5 bases had no gene match. The CDR3 reads CASRTSANSYEQYF. The DNA of the CDR3 is TGTGCCAGCCGGACTAGCGCAAACTCCTACGAGCAGTACTTC.

The chain recombines TRBV4-3 with TRBJ2-7; tentatively, D is TRBD1 (6 bases). Deletions cut 3 bases from V and 7 bases from J, with 19 bases between. CDR3 size: 15 residues. CDR1 is LGHNA, CDR2 YSLEER, per germline. DNA for the CDR3: TGCGCCAGCAGCCAGGCCTCCAGGGGTTTGGGGGAGCAGTACTTC. This sequence encodes CASSQASRGLGEQYF.

The J gene is TRBJ2-6, the V gene TRBV10-3; 9 positions match TRBD1. CDR3 length equals 17 residues. V lost 2 bases, J lost 3 bases, and 5 bases stayed unmatched. Germline V gene sequence: CDR1 ENHRY, CDR2 SYGVKD. CDR3 in amino acids: CAISEGTGNRGANVLTF. DNA for the CDR3: TGTGCCATCAGTGAGGGGACAGGGAATCGTGGGGCCAACGTCCTGACTTTC.

The rearrangement links TRBV10-3 to TRBJ2-3; 11 nucleotides align to TRBD2. The CDR3 is 16 residues long. The V and J ends lost 0 bases and 4 bases, in that order; junction bases with no gene match: 3. CDR1 and CDR2 from the germline V gene are ENHRY and SYGVKD. CDR3 sequence: CAISESGTSGPDTQYF. The CDR3 bases are TGTGCCATCAGTGAGTCCGGGACTAGCGGCCCAGATACGCAGTATTTT.

The chain couples TRBV25-1 to TRBJ2-5; tentatively, D is TRBD1 (6 bases). Matching the DNA end better, TRBJ2-7 makes the J call doubtful. The CDR3 has 16 residues. CDR1 MGHDK and CDR2 SYGVNS come from the germline V gene. In DNA, the CDR3 is TGTGCCAGCAGTGAGAGAAACAGGGCTGACTACTACGAGCAGTACTTC. Encoded protein: CASSERNRADYYEQYF.

The gene calls are TRBV2 and TRBJ1-6, with D perhaps matching TRBD1 (6 bases). Trimming pared 5 bases from V and 5 bases from J, leaving 13 bases between. This CDR3 has 15 amino acids. CDR1 is SNHLY, CDR2 FYNNEI, per germline. The chain's CDR3 is CASSQTDSNNSPLHF. Here the CDR3 DNA reads TGTGCCAGCAGTCAGACGGACAGTAATAATTCACCCCTCCACTTT. The entire variable domain, with the rest obtained from reference TRBV2 and TRBJ1-6, is as follows: EPEVTQTPSHQVTQMGQEVILRCVPISNHLYFYWYRQILGQKVEFLVSFYNNEISEKSEIFDDQFSVERPDGSNFTLKIRSTKLEDSAMYFCASSQTDSNNSPLHFGNGTRLTVT.

The rearrangement joins TRBV4-1 to TRBJ2-1, with a possible D match to TRBD2 (6 bases). Trimming cost V 0 bases and J 0 bases, with 15 bases left between them. The CDR3 extends over 18 amino acids. CDR1 and CDR2 (germline): MGHRA, YSYEKL. CDR3 loop: CASSQEVAGPSSYNEQFF. DNA for the CDR3: TGCGCCAGCAGCCAAGAAGTGGCGGGGCCAAGCTCCTACAATGAGCAGTTCTTC.

This clone appeared once. The chain joins TRBV6-6 to TRBJ2-2, with D unclear. V lost 2 bases and J lost 5, with 12 bases in between. This CDR3 has 15 amino acids. The germline V gene encodes CDR1 MNHNY and CDR2 SVGAGI (reference sequence). CDR3 amino acids: CASSYHSGLTGELFF. The CDR3 DNA is TGTGCCAGCAGTTACCATTCAGGTCTGACCGGGGAGCTGTTTTTT.

With regard to this clone: One end of the junction does not line up with germline, which may come from a read error. Additional DNA sequences in this sample encode the identical CDR3. CDR3 coding DNA: TGCGCCAGCAGCCAAGATATGTCCGCCGACAACGCCTACGAGCAGTACTTC. The encoded protein is CASSQDMSADNAYEQYF. The chain combines TRBV5-4 with TRBJ2-7; unclear D gene. Germline V lookup: CDR1 SGHNT, CDR2 YYREEE (reference sequence). The CDR3 contains 17 residues. The full variable domain, its missing parts supplied by reference TRBV5-4 and TRBJ2-7, is ETGVTQSPTHLIKTRGQQVTLRCSSQSGHNTVSWYQQALGQGPQFIFQYYREEENGRGNFPPRFSGLQFPNYSSELNVNALELDDSALYLCASSQDMSADNAYEQYFGPGTRLTVT.